This T cell receptor (beta chain) stems from a study of T cell responses to AZD1222 COVID-19 vaccine. Overall study findings and caveats: Epitopes outside B.1.351 and B.1.1.7 mutated regions reportedly drew nearly half of spike TCRs. Baseline serostatus was positive in only a handful of AZD1222 recipients. Samples come after the peak T cell response, not at day 14.

This clone has only a few counts. Its antigen is not known. The V end lost 5 bases, the J end lost 6 bases, and 13 bases lay between the germline ends. The CDR3 is 14 amino acids. Germline V gives CDR1 KGHDR, CDR2 SFDVKD. Sequencing used immunoSEQ multiplex PCR; TCRdb keeps in-frame clones, though not all of them. The table records approximately 150,000 clones, 80% to 90% of them present only once. The sequence derives from an adult in good health. This specimen was peripheral blood, taken on day 0 of AZD1222 vaccination. This sequence joins TRBV24-1 and TRBJ1-5; D is undetermined. As DNA, the CDR3 is TGTGCCACCAGTGGGAAGACCTTCCCTCAGCCCCAGCATTTT. Translating it yields CATSGKTFPQPQHF.